The 27 T cell receptor beta chains in this list originate from one sample, sequenced in a study of cytomegalovirus exposure and HLA in healthy donors listed by TCRdb under 2017. The library was prepared using the immunoSEQ multiplex PCR assay. For the multiplex PCR, a mixture combining 60 forward primers for TCR Vbeta segments and 13 reverse primers for TCR Jbeta segments was used. This immuneACCESS table, as held by TCRdb, lists in-frame sequences with V and J called but not all clones. Of the missing ones, under half trace to an unresolved V gene in checked studies; the others have no known cause. In all, the sample holds over 100,000 clones, and around 80% of those were seen once. The top ten constitute around 1.6% of the sample. The specimen sequenced was PBMCs. Receptors originate from a female donor in good health and CMV-seronegative.

This rearrangement joins TRBV28 to TRBJ2-5; 8 bases are a match to TRBD2. The CDR3 contains 13 residues. V lost 7 bases and J lost 2; bases outside the gene matches: 3. CDR1 is MDHEN and CDR2 is SYDVKM in the germline V gene. The CDR3 nucleotides are TGTGCCAGCACCGGGGGGGGACAAGAGACCCAGTACTTC. It translates to CASTGGGQETQYF.

This clone was found once. V and J are TRBV4-1 and TRBJ2-7; TRBD2 is a possible D gene (5 bases). The germline CDR1 and CDR2 sequences are MGHRA and YSYEKL. The CDR3 length is 15 residues. V gave up 3 bases and J gave up 3 bases, with 15 bases separating them. The CDR3 coding sequence is TGCGCCAGCAGCCATCCCGGGGTAGCTGACTACGAGCAGTACTTC. The encoded protein is CASSHPGVADYEQYF.

This clone was detected only a few times. In DNA, the CDR3 is TGTGCCAGCAGTGAAGCCCCTACGTATGGGACAGCCTCCTCTTATGAAAAACTGTTTTTT. It translates to CASSEAPTYGTASSYEKLFF. V gene TRBV6-1 combines with J gene TRBJ1-4; TRBD1 matches 7 bases. CDR3 length: 20 residues. Germline V lookup: CDR1 MNHNS, CDR2 SASEGT. The trim removed 0 bases at V and 6 bases at J, leaving 19 bases unmatched.

This clone was observed a single time. The chain couples TRBV5-1 to TRBJ2-7; no definite D call. The germline V gene has CDR1 SGHRS and CDR2 YFSETQ. V was clipped by 1 base and J by 2 bases, with 10 bases between them. The CDR3 loop spans 14 amino acids. Here the CDR3 DNA reads TGCGCCAGCAGCTTGCTCTCCGAGCCCTACGAGCAGTACTTC. Protein sequence: CASSLLSEPYEQYF. Based on the CDR3 plus reference TRBV5-1 and TRBJ2-7, the full variable domain is KAGVTQTPRYLIKTRGQQVTLSCSPISGHRSVSWYQQTPGQGLQFLFEYFSETQRNKGNFPGRFSGRQFSNSRSEMNVSTLELGDSALYLCASSLLSEPYEQYFGPGTRLTVT.

The V gene is TRBV29-1, the J gene TRBJ1-2; 11 positions match TRBD1. Germline lookup yields CDR1 SQVTM and CDR2 ANQGSEA. Losses at the gene ends were 0 bases for V and 6 bases for J; bases not matched to a gene: 6. The CDR3 extends over 15 amino acids. In nucleotides, the CDR3 is TGCAGCGTTGAAGATGGGGGACAGGGGGAGGATGGCTACACCTTC. Encoded protein: CSVEDGGQGEDGYTF. The entire variable domain, with the rest obtained from reference TRBV29-1 and TRBJ1-2, is as follows: SAVISQKPSRDICQRGTSLTIQCQVDSQVTMMFWYRQQPGQSLTLIATANQGSEATYESGFVIDKFPISRPNLTFSTLTVSNMSPEDSSIYLCSVEDGGQGEDGYTFGSGTRLTVV.

The rearrangement uses TRBV27 and TRBJ1-2; no firm D call. Germline V gene sequence: CDR1 MNHEY, CDR2 SMNVEV (reference sequence). This CDR3 has 13 residues. V was pared by 3 bases and J by 4 bases, with 9 bases between. The CDR3 DNA reads as TGTGCCAGCAGTTTTTCGCAGCGCTATGGCTACACCTTC. This codes for CASSFSQRYGYTF.

The chain combines TRBV27 with TRBJ2-5, with D unclear. This CDR3 is built from 14 residues. Trimming took 0 bases from V and 4 from J, leaving 9 bases between them. The V gene's germline CDR1 is MNHEY and CDR2 SMNVEV (reference sequence). The CDR3 sequence: CASSLSAWAETQYF. The CDR3 region has the DNA TGTGCCAGCAGTTTATCGGCTTGGGCAGAGACCCAGTACTTC.

This sequence joins TRBV5-6 and TRBJ2-7, with D possibly TRBD1 on 6 matching bases. The germline V and J ends were trimmed by 2 bases and 2 bases, with 11 bases remaining between them. The CDR3 is 14 amino acids. Germline V lookup: CDR1 SGHDT, CDR2 YYEEEE. CDR3 region: CASSFGQRTYEQYF. Written as DNA, the CDR3 is TGTGCCAGCAGCTTTGGACAGCGAACCTACGAGCAGTACTTC.

The chain carries TRBV7-2 and TRBJ2-7, with 9 bases aligning to TRBD1. Per the germline V gene, CDR1 is SGHTA and CDR2 is FQGNSA. The V gene end was trimmed by 4 bases and the J gene end by 1 base; junction bases not matched to a gene: 5. The CDR3 is 15 residues long. The CDR3: CASSYIGQGSYEQYF. CDR3 DNA: TGTGCCAGCAGCTACATAGGACAGGGGTCCTACGAGCAGTACTTC.

This chain links TRBV19 with TRBJ1-1; maybe TRBD1 (6 bases). This CDR3 comprises 12 residues. CDR1 and CDR2 from the germline V gene are LNHDA and SQIVND (reference sequence). The V and J ends lost 6 bases and 6 bases respectively, with 11 bases between them. CDR3 nucleotides: TGTGCCAGTAGCCAGGGGAAGGCTGAAGCTTTCTTT. Its protein is CASSQGKAEAFF.

The chain combines TRBV4-3 with TRBJ2-3, with D tentatively TRBD2 (6 bases). V was trimmed by 3 bases and J by 1 base, leaving 14 bases between them. The CDR3 loop spans 16 amino acids. Germline-derived CDR1 and CDR2 are LGHNA and YSLEER. DNA for the CDR3: TGCGCCAGCAGCCAGAGAAGGGAGGCGGGCACAGATACGCAGTATTTT. This translates into CASSQRREAGTDTQYF.

The chain links TRBV7-2 to TRBJ2-7; tentative D call: TRBD1 (7 bases). Germline-derived CDR1 and CDR2 are SGHTA and FQGNSA. The V end was cut by 6 bases, the J end by 4 bases, with 22 bases between. This CDR3 is built from 16 residues. CDR3 nucleotides: TGTGCCAGCAGTTTCCAGGGGGGACCGGCCGGGTACGAGCAGTACTTC. It codes for CASSFQGGPAGYEQYF.

The chain is built from TRBV9 and TRBJ1-4; possibly TRBD1 for D (5 bases). CDR3 length equals 15 residues. Germline CDR1 and CDR2: SGDLS and YYNGEE. The V end was cut by 3 bases, the J end by 4 bases, with 13 bases between. CDR3 loop: CASSATAGINEKLFF. The CDR3 nucleotides are TGTGCCAGCAGCGCGACCGCAGGGATTAATGAAAAACTGTTTTTT.

Concerning this clone: Compared with germline, one end of the junction differs, possibly owing to a read error. The V call is TRBV5-1, the J call TRBJ2-1; 9 bases are a match to TRBD1. The germline CDR1 and CDR2 sequences are SGHRS and YFSETQ. This CDR3 spans 12 amino acids. For the CDR3, the DNA is TGCGCCAGCAGCTCCGAGGGACAGGGAGGGCTCTTC. Amino acids: CASSSEGQGGLF.

The V gene is TRBV2, the J gene TRBJ1-6; D possibly corresponds to TRBD1 (5 bases). CDR1 SNHLY and CDR2 FYNNEI come from the germline V gene. V was trimmed by 4 bases and J by 9 bases, leaving 13 bases between them. The CDR3 is 14 residues long. CDR3 sequence (DNA): TGTGCCAGCAGTGGGCAGGGTGGCGGTTCACCCCTCCACTTT. Protein product: CASSGQGGGSPLHF.

The gene calls are TRBV5-6 and TRBJ2-4; D remains ambiguous. CDR1 is SGHDT and CDR2 is YYEEEE in the germline V gene. The CDR3 length is 14 residues. Between the trimmed V and J ends, which lost 4 bases and 0 bases, there was a span of 8 bases. The CDR3 DNA reads TGTGCCAGCAGCCCAAACAGAGCCAAAAACATTCAGTACTTC. Its protein is CASSPNRAKNIQYF.

The rearrangement uses TRBV19 and TRBJ1-2; TRBD1 might be the D (5 bases). CDR3 size: 15 residues. CDR1 and CDR2 (germline): LNHDA, SQIVND (reference sequence). The V end lost 2 bases, the J end lost 4 bases, and 14 bases lay between the germline ends. CDR3: CASSILGVTIYGYTF. Here the CDR3 DNA reads TGTGCCAGTAGTATACTAGGGGTCACGATCTATGGCTACACCTTC.

The gene calls are TRBV19 and TRBJ2-2; D is perhaps TRBD1 (5 bases). The V and J ends lost 5 bases and 3 bases respectively, with 10 bases between them. The germline V gene encodes CDR1 LNHDA and CDR2 SQIVND (reference sequence). This CDR3 is 14 amino acids long. The CDR3 sequence: CASSQGGDTGELFF. The CDR3 DNA is TGTGCCAGTAGTCAGGGCGGCGACACCGGGGAGCTGTTTTTT.

CDR3 residues: CASSPDPTLAGGPSGNTIYF. The DNA for the CDR3 is TGTGCCAGCAGCCCGGACCCAACCCTCGCTGGAGGGCCCTCTGGAAACACCATATATTTT. V and J are TRBV5-5 and TRBJ1-3; D unresolved. This CDR3 is 20 amino acids long. CDR1 SGHKS and CDR2 YYEKEE come from the germline V gene (reference sequence). V gave up 4 bases and J gave up 0 bases, with 26 bases separating them.

The J gene is TRBJ2-7, the V gene TRBV10-3; 11 nucleotides match TRBD1. Germline lookup yields CDR1 ENHRY and CDR2 SYGVKD. The CDR3 sequence is 14 residues long. Germline trimming cut 10 bases from V and 7 bases from J; bases unmatched to any gene: 12. The CDR3 region is CATNAGQGAGEQYF. The CDR3 coding sequence is TGTGCCACCAATGCCGGACAGGGGGCCGGGGAGCAGTACTTC.

The chain combines TRBV20-1 with TRBJ2-3; D is unclear. Germline-derived CDR1 and CDR2 are DFQATT and SNEGSKA (reference sequence). V lost 2 bases to trimming and J lost 2 bases, with 2 bases between them. The CDR3 sequence is 11 residues long. The DNA of the CDR3 is TGCAGTGCTAGACTCACAGATACGCAGTATTTT. It specifies CSARLTDTQYF.

This clone was recorded only once. The chain has TRBV29-1 and TRBJ2-2, with 8 bases identical to TRBD2. With V trimmed by 5 bases and J by 5 bases, 7 bases remained unmatched. The CDR3 loop spans 14 amino acids. CDR1 is SQVTM and CDR2 is ANQGSEA in the germline V gene. CDR3 protein: CSVSAGVRTGELFF. The DNA of the CDR3 is TGCAGCGTTTCAGCGGGAGTACGAACCGGGGAGCTGTTTTTT.

As concerns this clone: Relative to the germline gene, one junction end is altered; a read error may explain this. This rearrangement joins TRBV9 to TRBJ2-6, with a tentative D call TRBD1 (5 bases). CDR1 is SGDLS and CDR2 is YYNGEE in the germline V gene. The CDR3 spans 15 residues. CDR3 protein: CASSVMGSGANVPTF. For the CDR3, the DNA is TGTGCCAGCAGCGTGATGGGCTCTGGGGCCAACGTCCCGACTTTC.

V usage is TRBV5-1 and J usage is TRBJ1-5; a possible D gene is TRBD1 (5 bases). The V end lost 4 bases, the J end lost 7 bases, and 15 bases lay between the germline ends. There are 14 residues in the CDR3. CDR1 is SGHRS and CDR2 is YFSETQ in the germline V gene. CDR3 nucleotide sequence: TGCGCCAGCAGCCCGCGGGGGGAGGGCCAGCCCCAGCATTTT. Protein sequence: CASSPRGEGQPQHF.

The J gene is TRBJ1-1, the V gene TRBV6-1; possible D gene TRBD1, 5 bases. The V gene lost 4 bases and the J gene lost 9 bases, with 15 bases spanning the gap. CDR1 MNHNS and CDR2 SASEGT come from the germline V gene. The CDR3 extends over 13 amino acids. This CDR3 reads CASSVGQGGKAFF. The CDR3 nucleotides read TGTGCCAGCAGTGTCGGGCAGGGAGGGAAAGCTTTCTTT.

The chain uses TRBV6-5 and TRBJ2-5; 8 nucleotides agree with TRBD2. The trim removed 2 bases at V and 4 bases at J, leaving 0 bases unmatched. Germline CDR1 MNHEY, CDR2 SVGAGI. The CDR3 extends over 13 amino acids. CDR3 sequence (DNA): TGTGCCAGCAGTTACGCGGGAGGAGAGACCCAGTACTTC. Translation gives CASSYAGGETQYF.

The CDR3 loop reads CASSLVRGQAAEAFF. In nucleotides, the CDR3 is TGTGCCAGCAGCTTAGTTCGGGGACAGGCCGCCGAAGCTTTCTTT. The V call is TRBV7-9, the J call TRBJ1-1; 8 bases are a match to TRBD1. CDR1 and CDR2 (germline): SEHNR, FQNEAQ (reference sequence). After removal of 1 base from V and 8 bases from J, the junction contained 9 bases not matched to a gene. CDR3 length: 15 residues.